The clone carrying this T cell receptor beta chain has only one observation. The antigen is unknown. With 5 bases removed from V and 1 base from J, the gap between germline ends came to 8 bases. Germline CDR1 WNHNN, CDR2 SYGVQD (reference sequence). The CDR3 contains 13 residues. Nashville, Tennessee was home to all donors, each a Caucasian adult. These data come from a study of shared clonotypes between healthy human individuals. In the study overall: Donors had three CD4 naive, three CD4 memory, two CD8 naive and one CD8 memory plate apiece. Study findings and constraints: Between a handful of donors, naive CD4 clonotypes were shared at a level of approximately 5%.

Assay: immunoSEQ multiplex PCR; the TCRdb copy retains only in-frame clones and omits some. The sample shows roughly 1,600,000 clones, approximately 98.5% of them seen only once. The chain employs TRBV10-1 and TRBJ1-1; no reliable D call. The specimen was naive CD4+ T cells sorted from blood. Subset indicated: CD45RA+ positively selected. This clonotype originated in a man aged 25 to 40 in good health. The CDR3 loop reads CASSRSGNTEAFF. The CDR3 DNA reads TGCGCCAGCAGTCGGTCCGGGAACACTGAAGCTTTCTTT.